The rows below give T cell receptor beta chains drawn from one sample of a study of blood T cell repertoires in COVID-19. Profiled with immunoSEQ multiplex PCR; TCRdb holds only in-frame clones, not every one. The data show 450,000 to 600,000 clones, with around 87% seen just once and around 0.64% held by the top ten. Source material: PBMCs or T cells enriched from blood (not recorded which). These receptors all come from a young woman who had recovered from COVID-19. The CDR3 runs from the conserved cysteine through the conserved F or W. The D gene is left open where the match is weak. The listing skips clone size in some rows; elsewhere it reads once, few, many or a size class.

clone_size j_call d_call v_call cdr3_nt cdr3_aa
NA TRBJ1-1 TRBD1 TRBV5-8 TGTGCCAGCACCTCCGGGACAGTGAACACTGAAGCTTTCTTT CASTSGTVNTEAFF
NA TRBJ2-1 NA TRBV6-2/TRBV6-3 TGTGCCAGCAGTTACGGGGGGGCGACTGAGCAGTTCTTC CASSYGGATEQFF
NA TRBJ1-2 TRBD1 TRBV19 TGTGCCAGTAGCTCCGGGACAGTGGATGGCTACACCTTC CASSSGTVDGYTF
NA TRBJ1-2 TRBD1 TRBV19 TGTGCCAGTAGTACCCGTTTTGGACAGGGAAACTATGGCTACACCTTC CASSTRFGQGNYGYTF
NA TRBJ2-5 NA TRBV30 TGTGCCTGGACCGAGAAACAGGGTAGGCAAGAGACCCAGTACTTC CAWTEKQGRQETQYF
NA TRBJ2-1 TRBD1 TRBV27 TGTGCCAGCAGTTTAGTCCGGGACAGATACAATGAGCAGTTCTTC CASSLVRDRYNEQFF
NA TRBJ1-2 NA TRBV6-5 TGTGCCAGCAGCTTCGGGACAAGCGACAACTATGGCTACACCTTC CASSFGTSDNYGYTF
NA TRBJ1-2 TRBD1 TRBV2 TGTGCCAGCAGTGAACAGGGGGCTTACTATGGCTACACCTTC CASSEQGAYYGYTF
NA TRBJ1-3 NA TRBV13 TGTGCCAGCAGCTTAAACGCCCTCTATGGAAACACCATATATTTT CASSLNALYGNTIYF
once TRBJ1-5 NA TRBV30 TGTGCCTGGAGCAGGGGTAAGGATCAGCCCCAGCATTTT CAWSRGKDQPQHF
NA TRBJ1-6 TRBD1 TRBV5-1 TGCGCCAGCAGCTGGGACAGGGGGACGGACAATTCACCCCTCCACTTT CASSWDRGTDNSPLHF
NA TRBJ1-1 TRBD1 TRBV6-5 TGTGCCAGCAGTTCGATTACAGGGGGCACTGAAGCTTTCTTT CASSSITGGTEAFF
NA TRBJ1-1 NA TRBV19 TGTGCCAGTAGGCGACTGGGCACTGAAGCTTTCTTT CASRRLGTEAFF
NA TRBJ2-7 NA TRBV28 TGTGCCAGCAGCTCCCTGGCGGCGGCCCACGAGCAGTACTTC CASSSLAAAHEQYF
once TRBJ2-3 TRBD1 TRBV3-1/TRBV3-2 TGTGCCAGCAGCCAATCAATTCCGGGACAGGGCACTGACACAGATACGCAGTATTTT CASSQSIPGQGTDTDTQYF
NA TRBJ2-2 NA TRBV19 TGTGCCAGTAGTATCTTCCGGGGCAGGGGAACGACCGGGGAGCTGTTTTTT CASSIFRGRGTTGELFF
NA TRBJ1-2 NA TRBV3-1/TRBV3-2 TGTGCCAGCAGCCATTACGACAGGACTGGTGACTATGGCTACACCTTC CASSHYDRTGDYGYTF
NA TRBJ1-2 NA TRBV4-2 TGTGCCAGCAGCCGGGAGGGACCCTATGGCTACACCTTC CASSREGPYGYTF
NA TRBJ1-2 TRBD1 TRBV7-9 TGTGCCAGCAGCTCCCGGACAGGGCGAGAGTACTATGGCTACACCTTC CASSSRTGREYYGYTF
NA TRBJ1-1 NA TRBV19 TGTGCCAGTCAACTAATCCAGAAGTCTCCGAACACTGAAGCTTTCTTT CASQLIQKSPNTEAFF
few TRBJ1-6 TRBD1 TRBV28 TGTGCCAGCAGTTGGACAGGGGTACTGGGTAATTCACCCCTCCACTTT CASSWTGVLGNSPLHF
NA TRBJ2-1 NA TRBV4-1 TGCGCCAGCAGCCAAGTCGGCTCCTACAATGAGCAGTTCTTC CASSQVGSYNEQFF
NA TRBJ2-2 NA TRBV11-2 TGTGCCAGCAGCTTAAGTCTAGAGTCCGGGGAGCTGTTTTTT CASSLSLESGELFF
NA TRBJ1-2 NA TRBV12-3/TRBV12-4 TGTGCCAGCAGTTTGGAGGGCCGCTATGGCTACACCTTC CASSLEGRYGYTF
NA TRBJ2-1 TRBD2 TRBV30 TGTGCCTCAAATACCGGGGGGTTCTCCTACAATGAGCAGTTCTTC CASNTGGFSYNEQFF
once TRBJ2-7 NA TRBV7-2 TGTGCCAGCAGCTTAGCGCTTCCGCTCGCCGGCGAGCAGTACTTC CASSLALPLAGEQYF
NA TRBJ1-2 TRBD1 TRBV30 TGTGCCTGGAGTATACGGACCCCCGGGACAGGGACTGGCTACACCTTC CAWSIRTPGTGTGYTF
NA TRBJ2-7 TRBD1 TRBV6-1 TGTGCCAGCAGTGAAGGGGGACAGGACCTTTACGAGCAGTACTTC CASSEGGQDLYEQYF
NA TRBJ1-2 NA TRBV2 TGTGCCAGCAGTGTAGATTCGGGGTACTATGGCTACACCTTC CASSVDSGYYGYTF
NA TRBJ1-2 NA TRBV19 TGTGCCAGTAGTAGTGGCAGAAGCTATGGCTACACCTTC CASSSGRSYGYTF
NA TRBJ1-4 TRBD1 TRBV28 TGTGCCAGGATAGACAGGGGGGGAAGAGCAACTAATGAAAAACTGTTTTTT CARIDRGGRATNEKLFF
NA TRBJ2-7 NA TRBV18 TGTGCCAGCTCACCTAAACAGGGTTCAGGCTACGAGCAGTACTTC CASSPKQGSGYEQYF
few TRBJ2-7 TRBD1 TRBV19 TGTGCCAGTTCGGACAGGGACGAGCAGTACTTC CASSDRDEQYF
NA TRBJ1-5 NA TRBV12-3/TRBV12-4 TGTGCCAGCAAGACAGGTACCGATCAGCCCCAGCATTTT CASKTGTDQPQHF
NA TRBJ1-2 NA TRBV27 TGTGCCAGCAGTTTAACAGGGCTCGGCTATGGCTACACCTTC CASSLTGLGYGYTF
NA TRBJ1-3 NA TRBV5-4 TGTGCCAGCAGCCCCCGGGTAAAGGTCGGAACCATATATTTT CASSPRVKVGTIYF
NA TRBJ2-1 NA TRBV6-5 TGTGCCGGGGCAGTTCGATCCTACAATGAGCAGTTCTTC CAGAVRSYNEQFF
NA TRBJ1-1 NA TRBV7-3 TGTGCCAGCAGCTCCCGGGGGAACACTGAAGCTTTCTTT CASSSRGNTEAFF
NA TRBJ1-2 TRBD1 TRBV4-1 TGCGCCAGCAGCCAAGTGTTCCGACAGGGCCGGGTCTATGGCTACACCTTC CASSQVFRQGRVYGYTF
NA TRBJ1-5 NA TRBV10-2 TGCGCCAGCAGAGGGGGGGTTTATAGCAATCAGCCCCAGCATTTT CASRGGVYSNQPQHF
NA TRBJ1-2 TRBD1 TRBV28 TGTGCCAGCAGTTCCGGGACAGATAACTATGGCTACACCTTC CASSSGTDNYGYTF
once TRBJ1-6 NA TRBV10-3 TGTGCCATCAGTGCGTCCTATAATTCACCCCTCCACTTT CAISASYNSPLHF
NA TRBJ1-6 NA TRBV6-5 TGTGCCAGCAGTTGCCTAACCCTATCACCCCTCCACTTT CASSCLTLSPLHF
NA TRBJ1-1 TRBD1 TRBV5-6 TGTGCCAGCAGTCCCCCCGGCCAGGGGGCTACTGAAGCTTTCTTT CASSPPGQGATEAFF
NA TRBJ1-5 NA TRBV4-2 TGTGCCAGCAGCCAAGTTGGGACACCGGATCAGCCCCAGCATTTT CASSQVGTPDQPQHF
few TRBJ1-4 NA TRBV24-1 TGTGCCACCAGGGACAGAGTAACTAATGAAAAACTGTTTTTT CATRDRVTNEKLFF
NA TRBJ2-7 NA TRBV5-6 TGTGCCAGCAGCATCCGTGGGGGACAATCTGCCGAGCAGTACTTC CASSIRGGQSAEQYF
NA TRBJ2-3 NA TRBV6-5 TGTGCCAGCCTATCTACAGGCACAGATACGCAGTATTTT CASLSTGTDTQYF
NA TRBJ1-2 TRBD1 TRBV28 TGTGCCAGCACCTATGGACAGGGGTGGGCCTATGGCTACACCTTC CASTYGQGWAYGYTF
NA TRBJ1-2 TRBD1 TRBV30 TGTGCCTGGAGTCCCGGACAGGGCTATGGCTACACCTTC CAWSPGQGYGYTF
few TRBJ2-7 NA TRBV2 TGTGCCAGCAGTGACCAGGGACTTCGCTCCTACGAGCAGTACTTC CASSDQGLRSYEQYF